Presented here are 9 T cell receptor beta chains from one specimen sequenced in a study of persistence of HIV-infected CD4 T cells. Sequencing used immunoSEQ version 4 in survey mode. The table came from immunoSEQ multiplex PCR; TCRdb's copy has only in-frame clones and leaves some out. The table lists roughly 14,000 clones, approximately 71% of them singletons. The antigens of these receptors remain unknown. Cells were stimulated with CMV-infected fibroblast lysates at around 9.1 ug/mL. Sorting of responding CD4+ T cells relied on upregulated CD40 ligand together with CD69. Here the sequenced sample was CD4+ T cells sorted from PBMCs after roughly 20-hour stimulation, taken from a patient who received antiretroviral therapy. The receptors come from an adult man with HIV who was CMV-seropositive.

The V and J genes are TRBV3-1 (or the pseudogene TRBV3-2) and TRBJ2-4; D is undetermined. V shed 1 base and J shed 6 bases, with 4 bases lying between them. Germline V gene sequence: CDR1 LGHDT, CDR2 YNNKEL (reference sequence). The CDR3 contains 12 residues. CDR3 sequence (DNA): TGTGCCAGCAGCCAAGGCCTAAACATTCAGTACTTC. Protein: CASSQGLNIQYF.

The chain carries TRBV5-1 and TRBJ1-6, with D possibly being TRBD1 (5 bases). This CDR3 spans 16 amino acids. Germline V gene lookup returns CDR1 SGHRS and CDR2 YFSETQ. Trimming took 2 bases from V and 5 from J, leaving 14 bases between them. CDR3 region: CASSLTDTRNNSPLHF. CDR3 in DNA: TGCGCCAGCAGCTTAACGGACACTAGAAATAATTCACCCCTCCACTTT.

V and J are TRBV3-1 (or the pseudogene TRBV3-2) and TRBJ2-7; D is uncertain. Germline assignment: CDR1 LGHDT and CDR2 YNNKEL (reference sequence). V was cut by 4 bases and J by 5 bases, with 15 bases left in between. The length of the CDR3 is 14 residues. The CDR3 sequence is CASSRFGRSDEQYF. The CDR3 DNA reads as TGTGCCAGCAGCCGCTTTGGCCGTTCGGACGAGCAGTACTTC.

The chain joins TRBV6-5 to TRBJ1-1; TRBD1 agrees at 9 bases. With 5 bases clipped from V and 1 base from J, the junction kept 5 bases outside the gene matches. The CDR3 consists of 15 residues. Germline lookup yields CDR1 MNHEY and CDR2 SVGAGI. CDR3 coding DNA: TGTGCCAGCAGTATGAGGACAGGGGCGAACACTGAAGCTTTCTTT. Translation gives CASSMRTGANTEAFF.

J is TRBJ1-2 and V is TRBV5-1; no reliable D call. Germline lookup yields CDR1 SGHRS and CDR2 YFSETQ. The CDR3 totals 14 residues. Trimming took off 4 bases at V and 1 base at J, with 11 bases between the two ends. CDR3 protein: CASSAGDFNYGYTF. CDR3 sequence (DNA): TGCGCCAGCAGCGCCGGGGATTTTAACTATGGCTACACCTTC.

J is TRBJ2-7 and V is TRBV29-1; D is possibly TRBD1 (6 bases). This CDR3 spans 13 amino acids. Trimming shortened V by 5 bases and J by 4 bases, and 15 bases separated the two germline ends. Germline assignment: CDR1 SQVTM and CDR2 ANQGSEA. CDR3 sequence: CSVNPTGSYEQYF. CDR3 coding DNA: TGCAGCGTTAACCCGACAGGCTCTTACGAGCAGTACTTC.

This clone is medium-sized (0.01 to 0.1%) in the sample. The J gene is TRBJ2-1, the V gene TRBV19; 7 nucleotides match TRBD2. The germline V gene encodes CDR1 LNHDA and CDR2 SQIVND (reference sequence). The CDR3 spans 17 residues. After removal of 3 bases from V and 0 bases from J, the junction contained 8 bases not matched to a gene. DNA for the CDR3: TGTGCCAGTAGTATCCCCTCTAGCGGAATCTCCTACAATGAGCAGTTCTTC. Its translation is CASSIPSSGISYNEQFF.

V is TRBV29-1 and J is TRBJ2-3, with 12 bases matching TRBD1. Germline V gene lookup returns CDR1 SQVTM and CDR2 ANQGSEA. This CDR3 comprises 18 residues. Germline trimming cut 6 bases from V and 4 bases from J; bases unmatched to any gene: 17. DNA for the CDR3: TGCAGCGTCCACGGGACAGGGGGCGCCGGGCTCTCTCCAGATACGCAGTATTTT. Its protein is CSVHGTGGAGLSPDTQYF.

The V call is TRBV30, the J call TRBJ2-4; 13 bases align to TRBD2. CDR3 length: 21 amino acids. The J segment lost 0 bases and the V segment lost 2 bases, leaving 16 bases of the junction unmatched. Germline CDR1 GTSNPN, CDR2 SVGIG (reference sequence). The CDR3 nucleotides read TGTGCCTGGAGTCGACCAAAACTAGCGGGGGGGCCGAGAGCAGCCAAAAACATTCAGTACTTC. Its translation: CAWSRPKLAGGPRAAKNIQYF.